A selection of T cell receptor beta chains follows, all from one sample in a study of T-cell memory formation after mild COVID-19. Via MiXCR, TCRdb re-called the 5' RACE reads, giving one row per CDR3 protein. The table has 170,000 or so distinct CDR3 sequences, around a third seen once. The sequenced sample consisted of PBMCs or a T cell subset sorted from them (not recorded which). All receptors derive from an adult woman who had mild COVID-19 (a few samples of this study predate the infection). Cell type and time point are not known. Both conserved end residues are part of each CDR3. D genes are given only for firm matches. Not every row has a clone size; where given, it reads once, few, many or a size class.

V	D	J	size	DNA	CDR3
TRBV4-1	TRBD1	TRBJ1-1	few	TGCGCCAGCAGCCAAACCCCGCCAGGGGGGCCGAACACTGAAGCTTTCTTT	CASSQTPPGGPNTEAFF
TRBV6-2/TRBV6-3	TRBD2	TRBJ2-1	few	TGTGCCAGCAGTTATCGGGACCCGGGGGGGTACAATGAGCAGTTCTTC	CASSYRDPGGYNEQFF
TRBV24-1	TRBD2	TRBJ2-1	few	TGTGCCACCAGTGATGTCGCGGGAGTTGGGGTGGATGAGCAGTTCTTC	CATSDVAGVGVDEQFF
TRBV7-9	NA	TRBJ2-7	few	TGTGCCAGCAGCCTAGACGGTCCCTACGAGCAGTACTTC	CASSLDGPYEQYF
TRBV7-8	NA	TRBJ1-1	NA	TGTGCCAGCAGCTTAGCGCCGACTACGGGCACTGAAGCTTTCTTT	CASSLAPTTGTEAFF
TRBV7-8	TRBD2	TRBJ2-1	few	TGTGCCAGCAGCTTAGGGACTAGCGGGGGGGCCGTTTACAATGAGCAGTTCTTC	CASSLGTSGGAVYNEQFF
TRBV12-3/TRBV12-4	NA	TRBJ2-1	few	TGTGCCAGCAGTGTAGGGAGTAATGAGCAGTTCTTC	CASSVGSNEQFF
TRBV4-1	NA	TRBJ2-5	few	TGCGCCAGCAGCCAAGATCTCGGCGCAGTACAAGAGACCCAGTACTTC	CASSQDLGAVQETQYF
TRBV20-1	NA	TRBJ1-1	NA	TGCAGTGCTTACAACGGGGGTCTGAACACTGAAGCTTTCTTT	CSAYNGGLNTEAFF
TRBV3-1	NA	TRBJ2-1	NA	TGTGCCAGCAGCCATCAGGGGGGGGTCGACAATGAGCAGTTCTTC	CASSHQGGVDNEQFF
TRBV12-3/TRBV12-4	TRBD1	TRBJ1-1	NA	TGTGCCAGCAGACCTGGACAGGTAAACACTGAAGCTTTCTTT	CASRPGQVNTEAFF
TRBV5-1	NA	TRBJ1-2	NA	TGCGCCAGCAGCTCCATAATTCCTAACTATGGCTACACCTTC	CASSSIIPNYGYTF
TRBV20-1	NA	TRBJ2-1	NA	TGCAGTGCTAGAGATATGCGGGACTCGGACAATGAGCAGTTCTTC	CSARDMRDSDNEQFF
TRBV5-1	TRBD1	TRBJ2-3	few	TGCGCCAGCAGCTCTATGGGACAGGTCGGAGCAGATACGCAGTATTTT	CASSSMGQVGADTQYF
TRBV5-1	NA	TRBJ1-1	few	TGCGCCAGCGCGGGGCGGAACACTGAAGCTTTCTTT	CASAGRNTEAFF
TRBV5-6	TRBD2	TRBJ2-1	few	TGTGCCAGCAGCTCGGGGACTAGCGGTCACAATGAGCAGTTCTTC	CASSSGTSGHNEQFF
TRBV11-2	NA	TRBJ2-3	few	TGTGCCAGCAGCTTTGTCGGCGGGGGCACAGATACGCAGTATTTT	CASSFVGGGTDTQYF
TRBV12-3/TRBV12-4	NA	TRBJ1-2	NA	TGTGCCAGCGTGGGGGAGCGATCCTATGGCTACACCTTC	CASVGERSYGYTF
TRBV4-3	NA	TRBJ2-5	NA	TGCGCCAGCAGCCAGACAGCCAACCAAGAGACCCAGTACTTC	CASSQTANQETQYF
TRBV29-1	TRBD1	TRBJ2-1	NA	TGCAGCGTTGGCCCGACGGGACAGGGGGACAATGAGCAGTTCTTC	CSVGPTGQGDNEQFF
TRBV10-3	TRBD1	TRBJ2-4	many	TGTGCCGTTACGACAGGGATCGGCATTCAGTACTTC	CAVTTGIGIQYF
TRBV6-5	TRBD1	TRBJ1-2	NA	TGTGCCAGCAGGGGACAGGGGGGGGATGGCTACACCTTC	CASRGQGGDGYTF
TRBV20-1	TRBD2	TRBJ2-1	few	TGCAGTGCTAGCTACGCGACTAGCGGGAATTACAATGAGCAGTTCTTC	CSASYATSGNYNEQFF
TRBV29-1	NA	TRBJ2-5	NA	TGCAGCGTTGAAAATCTGAGAGCGTACCAAGAGACCCAGTACTTC	CSVENLRAYQETQYF
TRBV6-6	NA	TRBJ1-1	few	TGTGCCAGCAGCCAGGGGTTTTACACTGAAGCTTTCTTT	CASSQGFYTEAFF
TRBV20-1	TRBD1	TRBJ1-2	many	TGCAGTGCTAATTATCTCCAAGGGGGCCGGGGTTATGGCTACACCTTC	CSANYLQGGRGYGYTF
TRBV29-1	TRBD1	TRBJ2-1	NA	TGCAGCGTTGAAGCCGGACAGGGGGTCTACAATGAGCAGTTCTTC	CSVEAGQGVYNEQFF
TRBV7-9	TRBD1	TRBJ2-5	few	TGTGCCAGCAGCCCCCGCTCCGACAGGGTTTGGCAAGAGACCCAGTACTTC	CASSPRSDRVWQETQYF
TRBV14	TRBD1	TRBJ2-1	NA	TGTGCCAGCAGCCAAACTTGGGGAAAGAGTGGGCAGGGGGCGCGGCGAAATGAGCAGTTCTTC	CASSQTWGKSGQGARRNEQFF
TRBV12-3/TRBV12-4	NA	TRBJ2-7	NA	TGTGCCAGCAGTTTATGGGAGAGGGCCTACGAGCAGTACTTC	CASSLWERAYEQYF
TRBV27	NA	TRBJ1-5	NA	TGTGCCAGCAGTTCCTTATTGAATCAGCCCCAGCATTTT	CASSSLLNQPQHF
TRBV12-3/TRBV12-4	TRBD1	TRBJ1-2	few	TGTGCCAGCAGTGCCCGACAGGGCAATGGCTACACCTTC	CASSARQGNGYTF
TRBV29-1	TRBD2	TRBJ2-1	few	TGCAGCGTGGGGGCTAGCGGGATCTCCTACAATGAGCAGTTCTTC	CSVGASGISYNEQFF